The source of this T cell receptor (beta chain) is a study of PD-L1 blockade in urothelial cancer. A word on this clone: Its cognate antigen is unknown.

Patients' urothelial carcinoma was locally advanced or metastatic. Produced via immunoSEQ multiplex PCR; TCRdb's table is partial and in-frame only. The sample has tens of thousands of clones; around three quarters are singletons. Notes on the study in general: Larger 3-week expansion of tumor-associated blood clones was seen in durable-benefit patients. In blood sampled pretreatment, TCR clonality below the median predicted better survival.

The source is a man between 65 and 85 years old with urothelial cancer. The sample consisted of PBMCs, taken around atezolizumab (anti-PD-L1) treatment.

The CDR3 protein is CASSEGGLNYGYTF. The CDR3 DNA is TGTGCCAGCAGCGAAGGGGGCTTGAACTATGGCTACACCTTC. V usage is TRBV11-3 and J usage is TRBJ1-2; 7 bases fit TRBD1. The CDR3 runs to 14 residues. Germline trimming cut 5 bases from V and 2 bases from J; bases unmatched to any gene: 5. CDR1 and CDR2 from the germline V gene are SGHNT and YENEEA.